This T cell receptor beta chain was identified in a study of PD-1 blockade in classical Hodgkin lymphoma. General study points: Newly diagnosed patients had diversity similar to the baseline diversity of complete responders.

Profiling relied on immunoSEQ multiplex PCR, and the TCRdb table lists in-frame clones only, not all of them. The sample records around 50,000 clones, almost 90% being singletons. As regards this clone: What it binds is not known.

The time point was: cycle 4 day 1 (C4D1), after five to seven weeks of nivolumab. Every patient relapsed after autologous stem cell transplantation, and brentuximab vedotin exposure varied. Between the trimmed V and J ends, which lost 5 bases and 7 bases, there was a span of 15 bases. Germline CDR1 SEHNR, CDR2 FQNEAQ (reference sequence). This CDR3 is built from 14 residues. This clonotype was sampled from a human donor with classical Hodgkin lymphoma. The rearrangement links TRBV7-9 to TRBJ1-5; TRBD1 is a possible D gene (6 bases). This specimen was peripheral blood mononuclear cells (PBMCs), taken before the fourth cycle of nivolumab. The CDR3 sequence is CASSEGGGGQPQHF. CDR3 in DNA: TGTGCCAGCAGCGAAGGCGGAGGGGGGCAGCCCCAGCATTTT.